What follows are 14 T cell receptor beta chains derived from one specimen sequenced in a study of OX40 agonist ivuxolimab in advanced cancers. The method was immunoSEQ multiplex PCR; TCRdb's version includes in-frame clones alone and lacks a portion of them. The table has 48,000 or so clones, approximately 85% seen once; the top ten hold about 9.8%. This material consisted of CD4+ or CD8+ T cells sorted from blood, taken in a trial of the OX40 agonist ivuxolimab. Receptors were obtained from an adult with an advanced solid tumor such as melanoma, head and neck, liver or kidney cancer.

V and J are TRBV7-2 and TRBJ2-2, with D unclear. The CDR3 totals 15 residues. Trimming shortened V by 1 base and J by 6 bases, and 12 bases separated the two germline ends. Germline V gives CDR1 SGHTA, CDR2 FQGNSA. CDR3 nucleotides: TGTGCCAGCAGCTTAGAGTTTCGGGTTGCCGGGGAGCTGTTTTTT. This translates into CASSLEFRVAGELFF.

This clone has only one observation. This CDR3 reads CAISEPRGETQYF. The CDR3 DNA reads as TGTGCCATCAGTGAGCCACGAGGAGAGACCCAGTACTTC. This chain joins TRBV10-3 and TRBJ2-5, with D hard to call. Trimming removed 2 bases at V and 4 bases at J, with 8 bases between. This CDR3 comprises 13 residues. The V gene's germline CDR1 is ENHRY and CDR2 SYGVKD.

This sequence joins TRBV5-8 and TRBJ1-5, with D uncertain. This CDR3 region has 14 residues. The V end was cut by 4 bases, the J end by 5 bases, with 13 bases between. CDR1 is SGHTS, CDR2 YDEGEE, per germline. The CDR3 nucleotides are TGTGCCAGCAGCCCGACTAGAGGGCATCAGCCCCAGCATTTT. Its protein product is CASSPTRGHQPQHF.

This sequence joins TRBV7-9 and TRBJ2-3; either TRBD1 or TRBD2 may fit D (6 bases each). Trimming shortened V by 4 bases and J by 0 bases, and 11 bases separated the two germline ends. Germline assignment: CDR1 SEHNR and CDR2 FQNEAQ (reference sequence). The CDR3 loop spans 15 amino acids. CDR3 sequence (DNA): TGTGCCAGCAGCTCCCAGGGGAGGAGCACAGATACGCAGTATTTT. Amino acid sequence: CASSSQGRSTDTQYF.

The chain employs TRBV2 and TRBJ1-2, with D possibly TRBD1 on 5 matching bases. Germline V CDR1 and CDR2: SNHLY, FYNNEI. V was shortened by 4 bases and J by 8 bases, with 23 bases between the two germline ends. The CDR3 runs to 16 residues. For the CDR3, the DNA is TGTGCCAGCAGTGCGGGGGGGACTCCATATTATTCGGGCTACACCTTC. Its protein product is CASSAGGTPYYSGYTF.

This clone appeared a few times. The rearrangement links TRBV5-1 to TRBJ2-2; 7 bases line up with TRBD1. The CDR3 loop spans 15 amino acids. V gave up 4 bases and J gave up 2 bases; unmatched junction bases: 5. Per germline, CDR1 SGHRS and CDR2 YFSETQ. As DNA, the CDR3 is TGCGCCAGCAGCGTTCGGGACAGTAACACCGGGGAGCTGTTTTTT. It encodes CASSVRDSNTGELFF. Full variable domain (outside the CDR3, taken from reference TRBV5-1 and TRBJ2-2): KAGVTQTPRYLIKTRGQQVTLSCSPISGHRSVSWYQQTPGQGLQFLFEYFSETQRNKGNFPGRFSGRQFSNSRSEMNVSTLELGDSALYLCASSVRDSNTGELFFGEGSRLTVL.

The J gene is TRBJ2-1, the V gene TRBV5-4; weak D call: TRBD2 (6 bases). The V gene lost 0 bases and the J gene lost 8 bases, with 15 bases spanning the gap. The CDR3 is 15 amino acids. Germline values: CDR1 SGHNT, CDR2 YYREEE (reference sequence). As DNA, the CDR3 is TGTGCCAGCAGCTTGGTTGCGGGAAGACCCCATGAGCAGTTCTTC. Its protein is CASSLVAGRPHEQFF.

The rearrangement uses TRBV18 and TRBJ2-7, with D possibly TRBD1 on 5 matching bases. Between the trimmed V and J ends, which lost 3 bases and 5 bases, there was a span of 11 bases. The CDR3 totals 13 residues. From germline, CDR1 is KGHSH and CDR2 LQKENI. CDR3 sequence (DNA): TGTGCCAGCTCACCTCAAGGGGCTAACGAGCAGTACTTC. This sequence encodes CASSPQGANEQYF.

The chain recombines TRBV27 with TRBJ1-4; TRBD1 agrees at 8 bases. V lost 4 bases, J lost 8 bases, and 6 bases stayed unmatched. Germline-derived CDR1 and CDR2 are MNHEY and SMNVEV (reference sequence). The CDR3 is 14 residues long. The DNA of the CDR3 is TGTGCCAGCAGTTGGGACAGGACCTCGGAAAAACTGTTTTTT. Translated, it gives CASSWDRTSEKLFF. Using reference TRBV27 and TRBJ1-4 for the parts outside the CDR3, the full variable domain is EAQVTQNPRYLITVTGKKLTVTCSQNMNHEYMSWYRQDPGLGLRQIYYSMNVEVTDKGDVPEGYKVSRKEKRNFPLILESPSPNQTSLYFCASSWDRTSEKLFFGSGTQLSVL.

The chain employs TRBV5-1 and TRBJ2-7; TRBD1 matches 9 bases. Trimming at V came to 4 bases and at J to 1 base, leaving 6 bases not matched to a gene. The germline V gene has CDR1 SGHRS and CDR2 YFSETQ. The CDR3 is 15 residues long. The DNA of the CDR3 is TGCGCCAGCAGCCCCTCCGGGACAGGGTCCTACGAGCAGTACTTC. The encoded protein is CASSPSGTGSYEQYF.

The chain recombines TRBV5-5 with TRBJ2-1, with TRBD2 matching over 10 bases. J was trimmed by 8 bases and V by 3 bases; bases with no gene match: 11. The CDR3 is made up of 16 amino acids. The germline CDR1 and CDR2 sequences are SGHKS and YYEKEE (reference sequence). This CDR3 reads CASSSTGTSALDEQFF. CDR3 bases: TGTGCCAGCAGCTCGACCGGGACTAGCGCCCTAGATGAGCAGTTCTTC. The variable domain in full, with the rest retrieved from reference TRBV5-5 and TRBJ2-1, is DAGVTQSPTHLIKTRGQQVTLRCSPISGHKSVSWYQQVLGQGPQFIFQYYEKEERGRGNFPDRFSARQFPNYSSELNVNALLLGDSALYLCASSSTGTSALDEQFFGPGTRLTVL.

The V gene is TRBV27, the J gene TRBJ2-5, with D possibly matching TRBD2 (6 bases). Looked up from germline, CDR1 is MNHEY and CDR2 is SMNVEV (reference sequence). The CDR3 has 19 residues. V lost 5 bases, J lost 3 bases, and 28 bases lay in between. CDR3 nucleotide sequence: TGTGCCAGCAGTCAAGGCATAGGGAGGCTAGCTAGCCAGAAAGAGACCCAGTACTTC. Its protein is CASSQGIGRLASQKETQYF.

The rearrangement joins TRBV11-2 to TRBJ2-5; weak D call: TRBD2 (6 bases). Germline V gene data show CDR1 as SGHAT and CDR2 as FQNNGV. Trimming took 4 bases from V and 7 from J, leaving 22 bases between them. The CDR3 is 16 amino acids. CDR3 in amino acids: CASSSTPRGDWWTQYF. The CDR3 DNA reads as TGTGCCAGCAGCTCGACCCCCCGAGGGGACTGGTGGACCCAGTACTTC.

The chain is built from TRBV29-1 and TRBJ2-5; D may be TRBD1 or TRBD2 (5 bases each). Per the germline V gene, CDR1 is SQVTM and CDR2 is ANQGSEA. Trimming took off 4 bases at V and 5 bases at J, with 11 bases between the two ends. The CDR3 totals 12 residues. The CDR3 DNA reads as TGCAGCGTTGTACGGGGCGGGGAGACCCAGTACTTC. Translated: CSVVRGGETQYF.